What follows are 10 T cell receptor beta chains derived from one specimen sequenced in a study of blood T cell repertoires in COVID-19. Data came from immunoSEQ multiplex PCR; TCRdb stores just in-frame clones and leaves some out. The sample holds approximately 180,000 clones; approximately 90% are singletons and the top ten take around 13%. Sequencing was performed on peripheral blood. The source of these receptors is a woman between 70 and 85 years old with COVID-19, enrolled during active disease.

The V call is TRBV7-2, the J call TRBJ2-1, with a tentative D call TRBD1 (5 bases). V was trimmed by 2 bases and J by 16 bases, leaving 15 bases between them. The CDR3 contains 12 residues. Per germline, CDR1 SGHTA and CDR2 FQGNSA. CDR3 residues: CASSLRQSVSFF. In DNA, the CDR3 is TGTGCCAGCAGCTTACGACAGTCGGTAAGCTTCTTC.

The V gene is TRBV9, the J gene TRBJ1-5; D is uncertain. Germline V lookup: CDR1 SGDLS, CDR2 YYNGEE. The CDR3 runs to 15 residues. Trimming took off 0 bases at V and 4 bases at J, with 11 bases between the two ends. CDR3 bases: TGTGCCAGCAGCGTAGATTCGAGAATTAATCAGCCCCAGCATTTT. Its protein is CASSVDSRINQPQHF.

The V gene is TRBV18, the J gene TRBJ2-7; D is perhaps TRBD2 (6 bases). Germline CDR1 KGHSH, CDR2 LQKENI. The CDR3 spans 14 residues. Trimming cost V 4 bases and J 6 bases, with 16 bases left between them. In nucleotides, the CDR3 is TGTGCCAGCTCACTGAAGTCGGGACTTTTCGAGCAGTACTTC. Its translation is CASSLKSGLFEQYF.

The rearrangement joins TRBV5-1 to TRBJ1-6; 8 bases are a match to TRBD1. The CDR3 sequence is 14 residues long. Trimming removed 3 bases from V and 9 bases from J; junction bases left unmatched: 5. Germline CDR1 reads SGHRS; CDR2 reads YFSETQ. CDR3 region: CASSSGTGASPLHF. The CDR3 DNA follows: TGCGCCAGCAGCTCCGGGACAGGCGCTTCACCCCTCCACTTT. Supplemented by reference TRBV5-1 and TRBJ1-6, the full variable domain reads KAGVTQTPRYLIKTRGQQVTLSCSPISGHRSVSWYQQTPGQGLQFLFEYFSETQRNKGNFPGRFSGRQFSNSRSEMNVSTLELGDSALYLCASSSGTGASPLHFGNGTRLTVT.

On this clone itself: Different DNA sequences within this sample yield the same CDR3. This chain uses TRBV4-3 with TRBJ1-2; no clear D gene. From germline, CDR1 is LGHNA and CDR2 YSLEER. CDR3 size: 13 residues. V lost 0 bases and J lost 4, with 6 bases in between. The CDR3 sequence is CASSQDTGYGYTF. CDR3 nucleotides: TGCGCCAGCAGCCAAGATACGGGCTATGGCTACACCTTC.

The V and J genes are TRBV20-1 and TRBJ1-2, with D possibly TRBD1 on 6 matching bases. Germline CDR1 reads DFQATT; CDR2 reads SNEGSKA (reference sequence). This CDR3 has 12 residues. With 3 bases removed from V and 2 bases from J, the gap between germline ends came to 7 bases. The CDR3 DNA follows: TGCAGTGCTAGTGGGACAAACTATGGCTACACCTTC. It is translated as CSASGTNYGYTF.

The V call is TRBV30, the J call TRBJ2-1; 14 nucleotides align to TRBD2. Germline V gene data show CDR1 as GTSNPN and CDR2 as SVGIG (reference sequence). V shed 0 bases, J shed 11 bases, and the junction held 6 bases outside the gene matches. This CDR3 region has 15 residues. Here the CDR3 reads CAWSVPGTSGSQQFF. The CDR3 nucleotides are TGTGCCTGGAGTGTACCCGGGACTAGCGGGAGCCAGCAGTTCTTC.

The gene calls are TRBV30 and TRBJ2-7, with D perhaps matching TRBD1 (7 bases). The CDR3 runs 11 residues. In germline, CDR1 is GTSNPN, CDR2 SVGIG (reference sequence). Trimming took 8 bases from V and 4 from J, leaving 12 bases between them. The CDR3 bases are TGTGCCGGCCAGGGGGGTTACGAGCAGTACTTC. Encoded protein: CAGQGGYEQYF. The variable domain in full, with the rest retrieved from reference TRBV30 and TRBJ2-7, is SQTIHQWPATLVQPVGSPLSLECTVEGTSNPNLYWYRQAAGRGLQLLFYSVGIGQISSEVPQNLSASRPQDRQFILSSKKLLLSDSGFYLCAGQGGYEQYFGPGTRLTVT.

The chain joins TRBV5-6 to TRBJ1-4, with TRBD1 as a possible D gene (6 bases). This CDR3 is built from 17 residues. Germline V gene sequence: CDR1 SGHDT, CDR2 YYEEEE. Trimming removed 2 bases from V and 2 bases from J, with 16 bases in between. DNA of the CDR3: TGTGCCAGCAGCTTTGGTCCAGGGGATGGGACTAATGAAAAACTGTTTTTT. Residues: CASSFGPGDGTNEKLFF.

A few counts support this clone. V and J are TRBV7-2 and TRBJ1-2; no firm D call. The V end lost 1 base, the J end lost 2 bases, and 8 bases lay between the germline ends. Germline V gene data show CDR1 as SGHTA and CDR2 as FQGNSA. There are 14 residues in the CDR3. CDR3 in DNA: TGTGCCAGCAGCTTAGACAGTGAGAACTATGGCTACACCTTC. It translates to CASSLDSENYGYTF.